This TCR beta chain was observed in a study of blood T cell repertoires in COVID-19. Study in general: T cells, B-cell-depleted T cells, or PBMCs provided the cDNA or gDNA that served as material.

In the original processing: Using reference gene primer amplification, nucleated cell counts were estimated. Clones were sequenced by immunoSEQ multiplex PCR, and TCRdb holds only the in-frame ones, with some missing. Clone size and V and J calls were adopted from that table, with D and trimming inferred from the DNA. Counted here are 150,000 or so clones, approximately 92% occurring once; the ten biggest clones make up roughly 15%. The source material was peripheral blood. The origin of this receptor is a woman aged 40 to 50 with acute or convalescent COVID-19.

The CDR3 DNA sequence: TGTGCCAGCAGCCAAGCTATTCTGGGGGGTCAAGAGACCCAGTACTTC. This translates into CASSQAILGGQETQYF. The gene calls are TRBV3-1 (or the pseudogene TRBV3-2) and TRBJ2-5; TRBD2 is a possible D gene (6 bases). In germline, CDR1 is LGHDT, CDR2 YNNKEL (reference sequence). The CDR3 runs 16 residues. Trimming shortened V by 1 base and J by 2 bases, and 14 bases separated the two germline ends.